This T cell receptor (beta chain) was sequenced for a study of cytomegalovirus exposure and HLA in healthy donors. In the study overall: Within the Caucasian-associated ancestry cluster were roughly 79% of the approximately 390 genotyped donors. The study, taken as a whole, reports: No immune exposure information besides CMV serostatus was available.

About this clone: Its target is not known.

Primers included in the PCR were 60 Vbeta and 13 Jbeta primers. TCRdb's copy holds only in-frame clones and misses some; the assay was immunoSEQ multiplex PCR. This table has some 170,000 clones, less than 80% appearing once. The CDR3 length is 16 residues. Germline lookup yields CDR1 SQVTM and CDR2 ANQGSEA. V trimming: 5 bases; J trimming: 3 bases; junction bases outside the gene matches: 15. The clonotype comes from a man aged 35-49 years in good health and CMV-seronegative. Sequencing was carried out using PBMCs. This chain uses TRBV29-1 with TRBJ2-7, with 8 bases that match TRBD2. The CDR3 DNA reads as TGCAGCGTTCCCAGCGGGAGTGGTGGGTACGGCTACGAGCAGTACTTC. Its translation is CSVPSGSGGYGYEQYF.